Each of the 22 T cell receptor beta chains below was sequenced from the same sample in a study of T cells in Graves' hyperthyroidism and ophthalmopathy. What was amplified from RNA transcripts were TCR beta CDR3 regions. First-round RT-PCR targeting the TCR CDR3 was performed with the HTBI primer set. TCRdb reprocessed the multiplex PCR reads with MiXCR, giving one entry per CDR3 protein. The data contain around 620,000 distinct CDR3 sequences, just over 45% of them seen just once; the ten biggest clones take up under 20%. The sequencing sample was made of peripheral blood or thyroid tissue (not recorded which). The receptors here all came from an adult woman with Graves' disease, either hyperthyroidism or ophthalmopathy (not recorded which).

Many counts were recorded for this clonotype. The rearrangement links TRBV9 to TRBJ2-6; D remains unclear. Trimming took off 0 bases at V and 0 bases at J, with 10 bases between the two ends. Germline V gives CDR1 SGDLS, CDR2 YYNGEE. The CDR3 length is 17 residues. The CDR3 loop is CASSVEAIDSGANVLTF. CDR3 sequence (DNA): TGTGCCAGCAGCGTAGAAGCGATCGACTCTGGGGCCAACGTCCTGACTTTC.

Concerning this clonotype: The CDR3 ends on some other residue instead of the conserved phenylalanine or tryptophan, so this is likely a read error. No DNA is shown, since the ends of the CDR3 on it are uncertain; the CDR3 is the one TCRdb lists. The chain employs TRBV10-3 and TRBJ1-1; no DNA check was done on the table's D call, TRBD1. Germline lookup yields CDR1 ENHRY and CDR2 SYGVKD. The CDR3 length is 8 residues, termini included. The CDR3 sequence: CAIKKGEP.

This clonotype was seen ten or more times. This chain links TRBV24-1 with TRBJ2-2; 11 bases are a match to TRBD2. Unmatched junction bases numbered 27, after V lost 4 bases and J lost 6 bases. This CDR3 contains 23 residues. The germline CDR1 and CDR2 sequences are KGHDR and SFDVKD. The CDR3 DNA is TGTGCCACCAGTGACCCCCGCGGAGGACTTGAAACTAGCGGGAGCCTCTTTTCCGGGGAGCTGTTTTTT. Translated, it gives CATSDPRGGLETSGSLFSGELFF.

Concerning this clonotype: Since a much larger clone is just one base distant, this may be a read error. The chain uses TRBV2 and TRBJ1-1; unclear D gene. V was clipped by 5 bases and J by 3 bases, with 10 bases between them. This CDR3 spans 13 amino acids. Germline V lookup: CDR1 SNHLY, CDR2 FYNNEI. The CDR3, as DNA: TGTGCCAGCAGTACCGGGGATGACACTGAAGCTTTCTTT. Translated, it gives CASSTGDDTEAFF.

This chain links TRBV5-1 with TRBJ1-2; D is undetermined. V lost 1 base to trimming and J lost 8 bases, with 24 bases between them. The CDR3 covers 17 residues. CDR1 is SGHRS, CDR2 YFSETQ, per germline. CDR3 region: CASSLLSGTVSQKGYTF. The CDR3 DNA reads TGCGCCAGCAGCTTGTTATCGGGAACAGTTAGTCAAAAAGGCTACACCTTC.

This clonotype was seen more than once but under ten times. The genes are TRBV15 and TRBJ1-5; perhaps TRBD1 as D (5 bases). Germline CDR1 LNHNV, CDR2 YYDKDF (reference sequence). With 3 bases removed from V and 4 bases from J, the gap between germline ends came to 16 bases. The CDR3 spans 16 residues. DNA of the CDR3: TGTGCCACCAGCAGGGCCGGGGGGGGACGGAATCAGCCCCAGCATTTT. This gives the protein CATSRAGGGRNQPQHF.

The table lists this clonotype with many counts. The chain recombines TRBV5-1 with TRBJ1-5; TRBD1 is a possible D gene (6 bases). Germline V gene lookup returns CDR1 SGHRS and CDR2 YFSETQ. The CDR3 loop spans 15 amino acids. Trimming pared 0 bases from V and 2 bases from J, leaving 9 bases between. In DNA, the CDR3 is TGCGCCAGCAGCTTGGATCCAGGGGGCAATCAGCCCCAGCATTTT. This gives the protein CASSLDPGGNQPQHF.

The sample holds many counts of this clonotype. This rearrangement joins TRBV5-1 to TRBJ2-2; D ambiguous. Germline CDR1 is SGHRS and CDR2 is YFSETQ. With 2 bases removed from V and 5 bases from J, the gap between germline ends came to 16 bases. This CDR3 spans 16 amino acids. The CDR3 region is CASSLPGLLRTGELFF. As DNA, the CDR3 is TGCGCCAGCAGCTTACCGGGTCTCTTGAGAACCGGGGAGCTGTTTTTT. Full variable domain (outside the CDR3, taken from reference TRBV5-1 and TRBJ2-2): KAGVTQTPRYLIKTRGQQVTLSCSPISGHRSVSWYQQTPGQGLQFLFEYFSETQRNKGNFPGRFSGRQFSNSRSEMNVSTLELGDSALYLCASSLPGLLRTGELFFGEGSRLTVL.

This clonotype was recorded only once. The chain joins TRBV29-1 to TRBJ2-5, with D perhaps matching TRBD1 or TRBD2 (6 bases each). Germline assignment: CDR1 SQVTM and CDR2 ANQGSEA. Trimming cost V 8 bases and J 5 bases, with 21 bases left between them. The CDR3 is 14 amino acids. The CDR3 DNA follows: TGCAGCTCCGCCTTAGGGGGGTACTCGGAGACCCAGTACTTC. Protein product: CSSALGGYSETQYF.

This clonotype was seen ten or more times. The chain employs TRBV12-3 or TRBV12-4 and TRBJ2-7; a possible D gene is TRBD1 (6 bases). The ends were cut back, 1 base at V and 3 bases at J, with 10 bases in the middle. This CDR3 contains 14 residues. As DNA, the CDR3 is TGTGCCAGCAGTTTAGGAGGGGACATCTACGAGCAGTACTTC. Amino acids: CASSLGGDIYEQYF.

This clonotype was seen a handful of times. The chain couples TRBV15 to TRBJ2-7, with TRBD1 identical over 8 bases. The CDR3 totals 15 residues. The germline V gene has CDR1 LNHNV and CDR2 YYDKDF (reference sequence). V gave up 6 bases and J gave up 3 bases; unmatched junction bases: 10. CDR3 protein: CATRQDRDRSYEQYF. The CDR3 bases are TGTGCCACCAGACAAGACCGGGACAGGAGCTACGAGCAGTACTTC.

V is TRBV6-1 and J is TRBJ1-1; perhaps TRBD1 as D (6 bases). The ends were cut back, 6 bases at V and 1 base at J, with 12 bases in the middle. Germline V CDR1 and CDR2: MNHNS, SASEGT. The CDR3 covers 14 residues. CDR3 residues: CASRNRRGNTEAFF. In nucleotides, the CDR3 is TGTGCCAGCAGGAACCGCAGGGGGAACACTGAAGCTTTCTTT.

The chain combines TRBV20-1 with TRBJ1-2; D is possibly TRBD1 (5 bases). Germline CDR1 DFQATT, CDR2 SNEGSKA (reference sequence). The CDR3 extends over 13 amino acids. V lost 5 bases and J 0 bases, leaving 10 bases between the germline ends. CDR3 sequence: CSALWGPNYGYTF. For the CDR3, the DNA is TGCAGTGCTCTCTGGGGACCTAACTATGGCTACACCTTC.

The chain joins TRBV10-3 to TRBJ1-2; D is uncertain. CDR1 and CDR2 (germline): ENHRY, SYGVKD. V was pared by 5 bases and J by 6 bases, with 10 bases between. This CDR3 comprises 12 residues. The DNA for the CDR3 is TGTGCCATCAGTTGGGAAAGGAATGGCTACACCTTC. Translated, it gives CAISWERNGYTF.

This clonotype was observed a single time. This chain uses TRBV20-1 with TRBJ1-6; possible D gene TRBD1, 6 bases. Trimming removed 7 bases at V and 0 bases at J, with 16 bases between. The CDR3 runs to 16 residues. Germline V gene sequence: CDR1 DFQATT, CDR2 SNEGSKA (reference sequence). This chain's CDR3 is CSGGGQYHSYNSPLHF. The CDR3 DNA sequence: TGCAGTGGGGGCGGACAGTATCACTCCTATAATTCACCCCTCCACTTT.

CDR3 in DNA: TGTGCCTCCCGGGGACGGTTTCGTAGGGAGCAGTTCTTC. Amino acids: CASRGRFRREQFF. This chain uses TRBV15 with TRBJ2-1; D might be TRBD1 or TRBD2, each matching 5 bases. The V end was cut by 11 bases, the J end by 10 bases, with 21 bases between. This CDR3 region has 13 residues. CDR1 is LNHNV and CDR2 is YYDKDF in the germline V gene (reference sequence).

V usage is TRBV15 and J usage is TRBJ2-2; D possibly corresponds to TRBD1 (5 bases). V lost 3 bases and J 2 bases, leaving 13 bases between the germline ends. The CDR3 sequence is 16 residues long. Germline CDR1 and CDR2: LNHNV and YYDKDF (reference sequence). In DNA form, the CDR3 reads TGTGCCACCAGCAGCTTGGGGCAACTCAACACCGGGGAGCTGTTTTTT. Translating it yields CATSSLGQLNTGELFF. The variable domain in full, completed from reference TRBV15 and TRBJ2-2, reads DAMVIQNPRYQVTQFGKPVTLSCSQTLNHNVMYWYQQKSSQAPKLLFHYYDKDFNNEADTPDNFQSRRPNTSFCFLDIRSPGLGDTAMYLCATSSLGQLNTGELFFGEGSRLTVL.

V is TRBV24-1 and J is TRBJ2-2, with D maybe TRBD1 (5 bases). Trimming removed 11 bases at V and 0 bases at J, with 18 bases between. The CDR3 spans 16 residues. Germline lookup yields CDR1 KGHDR and CDR2 SFDVKD. The CDR3 spells CASSISAGPNTGELFF. The CDR3 nucleotides are TGTGCCAGTAGTATATCAGCAGGGCCGAACACCGGGGAGCTGTTTTTT.

As to this clonotype: It may be a read error: a sequence one base away is much more abundant. The rearrangement links TRBV6-5 to TRBJ2-7; either TRBD1 or TRBD2 may supply D (5 bases each). This CDR3 contains 11 residues. Germline CDR1 MNHEY, CDR2 SVGAGI. Trimming removed 8 bases from V and 3 bases from J, with 8 bases in between. CDR3: CASGDHYEQYF. CDR3 in DNA: TGTGCCAGCGGGGACCACTACGAGCAGTACTTC.

The sample holds many counts of this clonotype. The junction and the germline gene differ at one end; a read error may be behind it. The chain couples TRBV2 to TRBJ2-5; 10 bases match TRBD2. The CDR3 is 13 amino acids. Germline V gives CDR1 SNHLY, CDR2 FYNNEI. The CDR3 sequence is CASNERGGEAQYF. The CDR3, as DNA: TGTGCCAGCAACGAGCGGGGGGGAGAGGCCCAGTACTTC.

The chain recombines TRBV7-9 with TRBJ2-2; D unclear. There are 17 residues in the CDR3. V was shortened by 5 bases and J by 1 base, with 17 bases between the two germline ends. Germline V gene sequence: CDR1 SEHNR, CDR2 FQNEAQ (reference sequence). The DNA for the CDR3 is TGTGCCAGCAGCCCTGATTTTGGCTCCAGGAACACCGGGGAGCTGTTTTTT. As protein: CASSPDFGSRNTGELFF.

There are many counts of this clonotype. The V and J genes are TRBV14 and TRBJ2-5; D possibly corresponds to TRBD2 (6 bases). In germline, CDR1 is SGHDN, CDR2 FVKESK. V lost 4 bases to trimming and J lost 4 bases, with 13 bases between them. CDR3 length: 14 amino acids. This CDR3 is CASSPRGGVETQYF. The CDR3 coding sequence is TGTGCCAGCAGCCCCCGGGGAGGAGTAGAGACCCAGTACTTC.